These 6 T cell receptor beta chains were all obtained from the same sample, sequenced in a study of blood T cell repertoires in COVID-19. Here immunoSEQ multiplex PCR was the method, and the copy in TCRdb shows in-frame clones only, minus some. The table records 160,000 or so clones, roughly 84% of them present only once. Material for sequencing was peripheral blood. These receptors came from a woman between 45 and 60 years old with COVID-19, enrolled during active disease.

The chain recombines TRBV11-2 with TRBJ2-1; tentatively, D is TRBD1 (6 bases). Trimming removed 7 bases at V and 0 bases at J, with 16 bases between. This CDR3 is built from 16 residues. CDR1 SGHAT and CDR2 FQNNGV come from the germline V gene. DNA for the CDR3: TGTGCCAGCAAGGACGTCAGGGGAAGCTCCTACAATGAGCAGTTCTTC. This translates into CASKDVRGSSYNEQFF. Using reference TRBV11-2 and TRBJ2-1 for the parts outside the CDR3, the full variable domain is EAGVAQSPRYKIIEKRQSVAFWCNPISGHATLYWYQQILGQGPKLLIQFQNNGVVDDSQLPKDRFSAERLKGVDSTLKIQPAKLEDSAVYLCASKDVRGSSYNEQFFGPGTRLTVL.

This sequence joins TRBV15 and TRBJ2-1, with TRBD2 matching over 12 bases. The trim removed 1 base at V and 5 bases at J, leaving 6 bases unmatched. The CDR3 has 17 amino acids. The germline gives CDR1 LNHNV, CDR2 YYDKDF (reference sequence). The DNA for the CDR3 is TGTGCCACCAGCAGAGTTAGACTAGCGGGGGTTGACAATGAGCAGTTCTTC. Protein sequence: CATSRVRLAGVDNEQFF.

This clone was recorded a few times. The chain employs TRBV30 and TRBJ2-2; 15 nucleotides agree with TRBD2. The length of the CDR3 is 16 residues. Trimming at V came to 1 base and at J to 6 bases, leaving 3 bases not matched to a gene. Per the germline V gene, CDR1 is GTSNPN and CDR2 is SVGIG (reference sequence). CDR3: CAWSGGTSGGPGELFF. DNA for the CDR3: TGTGCCTGGAGTGGAGGGACTAGCGGGGGGCCCGGGGAGCTGTTTTTT.

The chain has TRBV5-6 and TRBJ2-1; 8 bases line up with TRBD2. Germline loops: CDR1 SGHDT, CDR2 YYEEEE. V lost 3 bases, J lost 7 bases, and 12 bases stayed unmatched. This CDR3 region has 16 residues. CDR3 coding DNA: TGTGCCAGCAGCTCTACGGGGGGGCCCCTCCCGAATGAGCAGTTCTTC. Protein sequence: CASSSTGGPLPNEQFF.

Concerning this clone itself: Different DNA sequences within this sample yield the same CDR3. The CDR3 loop reads CASSDVGQGFGYTF. CDR3 bases: TGTGCCAGCAGTGACGTTGGACAGGGGTTTGGCTACACCTTC. The chain carries TRBV25-1 and TRBJ1-2; 9 nucleotides line up with TRBD1. Losses at the gene ends were 3 bases for V and 7 bases for J; bases not matched to a gene: 6. The CDR3 runs to 14 residues. Per the germline V gene, CDR1 is MGHDK and CDR2 is SYGVNS.

The CDR3 region has the DNA TGCGCCAGCTCACCAGGGAATGGCTACACCTTC. Encoded protein: CASSPGNGYTF. This rearrangement joins TRBV4-1 to TRBJ1-2; possible D gene TRBD1, 5 bases. This CDR3 has 11 amino acids. Germline-derived CDR1 and CDR2 are MGHRA and YSYEKL. With 8 bases removed from V and 6 bases from J, the gap between germline ends came to 10 bases.